This entry concerns a single TCR beta chain. The antigen is undetermined. This sequence may be a read error, since a much larger clone differs from it by one base. The sample is drawn from a study of blood T cells in healthy people across ages. Findings of the study overall: Both naive CD4+ cell counts and diversity were greater in long-lived donors than in aged donors.

The CDR3 runs 13 residues. Germline V gene data show CDR1 as SGHNT and CDR2 as YYREEE (reference sequence). The authors ran a second PCR of about 7 to 12 cycles using a sample-barcoded 5' primer and a J-beta primer mix. TCRdb re-called the 5' RACE reads with MiXCR, one entry per CDR3 protein. The repertoire has hundreds of thousands of distinct CDR3 sequences, less than 35% of them found once; the top ten carry around a sixth. V is TRBV5-4 and J is TRBJ2-4, with D possibly TRBD1 on 6 matching bases. The source material was blood. The TCR originated in an elderly woman in good health. CDR3 nucleotides: TGTGCCGGCAGCTCTTCAGGGGAACTTATTCAGTACTTC. This codes for CAGSSSGELIQYF.